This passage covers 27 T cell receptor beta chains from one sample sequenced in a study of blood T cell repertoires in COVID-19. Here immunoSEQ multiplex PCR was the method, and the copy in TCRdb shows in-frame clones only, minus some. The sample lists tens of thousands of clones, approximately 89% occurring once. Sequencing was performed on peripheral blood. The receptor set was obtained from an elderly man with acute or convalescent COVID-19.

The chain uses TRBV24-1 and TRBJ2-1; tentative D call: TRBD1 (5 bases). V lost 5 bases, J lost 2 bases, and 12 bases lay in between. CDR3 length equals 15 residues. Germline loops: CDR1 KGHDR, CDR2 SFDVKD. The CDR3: CATSVRDKTYNEQFF. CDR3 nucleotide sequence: TGTGCCACCAGTGTCAGGGATAAAACCTACAATGAGCAGTTCTTC.

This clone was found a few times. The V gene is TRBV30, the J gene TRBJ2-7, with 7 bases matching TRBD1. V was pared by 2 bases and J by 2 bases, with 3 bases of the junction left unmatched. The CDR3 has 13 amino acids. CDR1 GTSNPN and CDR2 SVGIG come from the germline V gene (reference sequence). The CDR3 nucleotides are TGTGCCTGGAGTCCGGGACAGACCTACGAGCAGTACTTC. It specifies CAWSPGQTYEQYF.

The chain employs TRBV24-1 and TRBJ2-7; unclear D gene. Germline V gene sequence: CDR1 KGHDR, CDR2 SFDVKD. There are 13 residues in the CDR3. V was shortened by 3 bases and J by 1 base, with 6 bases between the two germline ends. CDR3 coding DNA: TGTGCCACCAGTGATCCCCTTTCCTACGAGCAGTACTTC. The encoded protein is CATSDPLSYEQYF.

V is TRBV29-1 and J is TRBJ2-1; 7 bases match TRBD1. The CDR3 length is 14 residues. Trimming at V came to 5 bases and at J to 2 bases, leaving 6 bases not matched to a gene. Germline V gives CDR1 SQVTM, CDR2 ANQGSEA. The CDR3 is CSVKQGSAYNEQFF. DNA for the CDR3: TGCAGCGTTAAACAGGGGAGCGCCTACAATGAGCAGTTCTTC.

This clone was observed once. CDR3 in amino acids: CASSRGDSSPNTEAFF. Here the CDR3 DNA reads TGTGCCAGCAGTCGAGGAGACAGCTCCCCTAACACTGAAGCTTTCTTT. V and J are TRBV7-2 and TRBJ1-1, with D possibly being TRBD1 (5 bases). The V end lost 6 bases, the J end lost 2 bases, and 19 bases lay between the germline ends. This CDR3 region has 16 residues. Germline V CDR1 and CDR2: SGHTA, FQGNSA.

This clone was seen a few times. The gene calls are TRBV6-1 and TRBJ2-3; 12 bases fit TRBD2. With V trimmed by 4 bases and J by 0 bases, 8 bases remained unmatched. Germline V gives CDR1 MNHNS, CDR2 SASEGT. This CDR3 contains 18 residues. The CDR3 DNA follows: TGTGCCAGCAGTGGACTAGCGGGAGTCCTCCGTAGCACAGATACGCAGTATTTT. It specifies CASSGLAGVLRSTDTQYF.

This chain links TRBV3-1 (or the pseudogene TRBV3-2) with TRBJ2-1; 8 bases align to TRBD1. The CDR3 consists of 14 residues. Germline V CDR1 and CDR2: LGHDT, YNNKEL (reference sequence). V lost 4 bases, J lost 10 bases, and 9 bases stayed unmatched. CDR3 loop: CASSPRTGTLEQFF. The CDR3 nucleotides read TGTGCCAGCAGCCCCAGGACAGGGACTTTAGAGCAGTTCTTC.

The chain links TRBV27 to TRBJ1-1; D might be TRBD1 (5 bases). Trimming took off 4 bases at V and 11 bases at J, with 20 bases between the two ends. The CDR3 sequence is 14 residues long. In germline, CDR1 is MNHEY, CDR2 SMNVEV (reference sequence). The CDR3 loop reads CASSSLGGPGGAFF. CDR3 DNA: TGTGCCAGCAGTTCCCTCGGGGGTCCGGGGGGGGCTTTCTTT.

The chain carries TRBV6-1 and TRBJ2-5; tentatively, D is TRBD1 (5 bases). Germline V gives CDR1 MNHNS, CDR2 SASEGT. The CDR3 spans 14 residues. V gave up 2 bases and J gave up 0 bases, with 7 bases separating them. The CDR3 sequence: CASSEWTNQETQYF. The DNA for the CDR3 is TGTGCCAGCAGTGAATGGACAAACCAAGAGACCCAGTACTTC.

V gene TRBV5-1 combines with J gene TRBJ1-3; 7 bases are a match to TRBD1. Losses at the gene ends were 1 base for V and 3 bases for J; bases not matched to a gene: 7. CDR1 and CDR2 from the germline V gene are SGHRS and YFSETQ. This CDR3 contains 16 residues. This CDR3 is CASSLYADRVGNTIYF. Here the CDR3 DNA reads TGCGCCAGCAGCTTGTACGCCGACAGGGTTGGAAACACCATATATTTT.

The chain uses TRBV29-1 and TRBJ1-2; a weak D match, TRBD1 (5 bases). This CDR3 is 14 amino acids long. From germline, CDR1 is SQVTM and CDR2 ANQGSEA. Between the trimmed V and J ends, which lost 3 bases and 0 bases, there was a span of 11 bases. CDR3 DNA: TGCAGCGTTGACCGACAGACAACTAACTATGGCTACACCTTC. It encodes CSVDRQTTNYGYTF. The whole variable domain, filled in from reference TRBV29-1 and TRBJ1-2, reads SAVISQKPSRDICQRGTSLTIQCQVDSQVTMMFWYRQQPGQSLTLIATANQGSEATYESGFVIDKFPISRPNLTFSTLTVSNMSPEDSSIYLCSVDRQTTNYGYTFGSGTRLTVV.

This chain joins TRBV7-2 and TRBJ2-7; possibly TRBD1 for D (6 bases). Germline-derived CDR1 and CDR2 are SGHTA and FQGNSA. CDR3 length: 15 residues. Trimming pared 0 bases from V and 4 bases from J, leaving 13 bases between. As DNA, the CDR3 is TGTGCCAGCAGCTTAGCTATCGGCAGGGGATACGAGCAGTACTTC. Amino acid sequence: CASSLAIGRGYEQYF.

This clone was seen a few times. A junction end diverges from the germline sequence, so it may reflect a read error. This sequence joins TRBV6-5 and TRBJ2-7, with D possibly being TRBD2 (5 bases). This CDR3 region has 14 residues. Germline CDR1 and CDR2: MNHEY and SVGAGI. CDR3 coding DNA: TGTGCCAGCAGTTCCCCGGGCCTAGCAGAGAGGAGGCACTTC. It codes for CASSSPGLAERRHF.

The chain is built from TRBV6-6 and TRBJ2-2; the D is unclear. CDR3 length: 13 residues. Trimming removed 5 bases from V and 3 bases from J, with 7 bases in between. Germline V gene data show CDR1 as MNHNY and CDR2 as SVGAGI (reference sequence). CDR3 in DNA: TGTGCCAGCAGTCCGTCTTACACCGGGGAGCTGTTTTTT. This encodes CASSPSYTGELFF.

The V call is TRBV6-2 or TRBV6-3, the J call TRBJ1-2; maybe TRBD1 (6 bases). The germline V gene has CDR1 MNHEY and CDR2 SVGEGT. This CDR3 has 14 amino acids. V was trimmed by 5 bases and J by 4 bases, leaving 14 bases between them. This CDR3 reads CASSGDTSSYGYTF. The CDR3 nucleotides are TGTGCCAGCAGTGGGGACACCTCTAGCTATGGCTACACCTTC.

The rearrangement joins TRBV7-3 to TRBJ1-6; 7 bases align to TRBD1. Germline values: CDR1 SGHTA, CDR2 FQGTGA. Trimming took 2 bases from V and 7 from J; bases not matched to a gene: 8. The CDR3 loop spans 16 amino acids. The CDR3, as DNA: TGTGCCAGCAGCTTATCTCCACAGGGGCCCAATTCACCCCTCCACTTT. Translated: CASSLSPQGPNSPLHF.

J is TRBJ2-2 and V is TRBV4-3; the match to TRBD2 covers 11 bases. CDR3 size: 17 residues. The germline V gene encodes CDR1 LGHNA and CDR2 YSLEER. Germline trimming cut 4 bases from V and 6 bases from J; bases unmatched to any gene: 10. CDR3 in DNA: TGCGCCAGCAGCCCCGAGATTACTAGCGGGAGTTCCGGGGAGCTGTTTTTT. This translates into CASSPEITSGSSGELFF.

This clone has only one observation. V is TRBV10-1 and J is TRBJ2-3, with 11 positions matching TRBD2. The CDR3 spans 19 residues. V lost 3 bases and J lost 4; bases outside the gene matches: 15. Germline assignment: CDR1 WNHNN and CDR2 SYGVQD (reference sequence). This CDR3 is CASSETSGGLIGSADTQYF. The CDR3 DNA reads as TGCGCCAGCAGTGAAACTAGCGGGGGCCTGATTGGTTCTGCAGATACGCAGTATTTT.

The CDR3 spells CASSLEYGRFSEQYF. CDR3 DNA sequence: TGTGCCAGCAGCTTAGAATACGGGAGATTCAGCGAGCAGTACTTC. The V gene is TRBV7-2, the J gene TRBJ2-7, with D possibly TRBD2 on 6 matching bases. Between the trimmed V and J ends, which lost 1 base and 6 bases, there was a span of 16 bases. CDR1 and CDR2 (germline): SGHTA, FQGNSA. This CDR3 has 15 amino acids.

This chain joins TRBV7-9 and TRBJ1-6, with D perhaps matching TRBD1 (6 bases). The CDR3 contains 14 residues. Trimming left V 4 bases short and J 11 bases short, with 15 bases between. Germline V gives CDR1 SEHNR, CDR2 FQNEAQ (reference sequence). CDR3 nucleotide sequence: TGTGCCAGCAGCTCCGACACAGGGTCGACACCCCTCCACTTT. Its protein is CASSSDTGSTPLHF.

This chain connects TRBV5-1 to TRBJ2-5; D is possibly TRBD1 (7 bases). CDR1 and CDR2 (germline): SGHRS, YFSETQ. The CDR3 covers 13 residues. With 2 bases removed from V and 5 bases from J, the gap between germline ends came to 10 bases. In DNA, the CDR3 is TGCGCCAGCAGCTTTGCAGGGGGGGAGACCCAGTACTTC. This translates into CASSFAGGETQYF.

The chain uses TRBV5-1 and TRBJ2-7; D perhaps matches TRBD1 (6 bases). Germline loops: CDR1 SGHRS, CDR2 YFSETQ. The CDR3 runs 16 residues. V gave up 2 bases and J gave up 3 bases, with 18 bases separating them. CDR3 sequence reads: CASSLTSSGAFYEQYF. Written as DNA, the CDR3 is TGCGCCAGCAGCTTAACCTCCTCAGGGGCCTTCTACGAGCAGTACTTC.

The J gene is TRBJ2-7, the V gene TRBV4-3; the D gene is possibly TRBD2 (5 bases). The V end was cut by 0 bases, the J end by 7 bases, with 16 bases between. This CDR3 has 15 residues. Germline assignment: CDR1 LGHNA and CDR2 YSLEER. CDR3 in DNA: TGCGCCAGCAGCCAAGAGTTGACCGGGGTCGGGGAGCAGTACTTC. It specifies CASSQELTGVGEQYF.

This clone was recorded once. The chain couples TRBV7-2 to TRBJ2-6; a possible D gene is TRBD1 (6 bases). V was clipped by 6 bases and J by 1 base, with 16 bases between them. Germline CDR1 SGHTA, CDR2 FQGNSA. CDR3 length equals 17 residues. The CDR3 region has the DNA TGTGCCAGCAGGAATCAGGGGTTGGGGTCTGGGGCCAACGTCCTGACTTTC. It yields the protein CASRNQGLGSGANVLTF.

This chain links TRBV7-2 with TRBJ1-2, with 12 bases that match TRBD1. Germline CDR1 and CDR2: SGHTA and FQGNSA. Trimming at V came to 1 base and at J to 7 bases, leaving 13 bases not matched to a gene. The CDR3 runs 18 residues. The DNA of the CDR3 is TGTGCCAGCAGCTTAGGGCCTCTGGGGACAGGGGGCGAAGGTGGCTACACCTTC. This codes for CASSLGPLGTGGEGGYTF.

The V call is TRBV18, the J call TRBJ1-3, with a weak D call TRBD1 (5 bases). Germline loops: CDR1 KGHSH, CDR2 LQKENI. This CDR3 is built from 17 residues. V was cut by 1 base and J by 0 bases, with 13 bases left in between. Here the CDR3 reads CASSPQGVDGSGNTIYF. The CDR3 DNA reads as TGTGCCAGCTCACCACAAGGGGTTGATGGCTCTGGAAACACCATATATTTT.

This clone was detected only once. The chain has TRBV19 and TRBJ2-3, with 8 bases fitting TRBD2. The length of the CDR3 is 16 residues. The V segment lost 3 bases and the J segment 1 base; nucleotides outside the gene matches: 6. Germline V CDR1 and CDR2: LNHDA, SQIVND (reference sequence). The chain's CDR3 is CASSIVGSGGTDTQYF. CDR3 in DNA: TGTGCCAGTAGTATCGTGGGTAGCGGGGGCACAGATACGCAGTATTTT.